These T cell receptor beta chains were read from a single sample in a study of post-analysis software for immune sequencing data. TCRdb fed the PCR reads into MiXCR, producing one record per CDR3 protein. The sample gives around 700,000 distinct CDR3 sequences, roughly three fifths of which show up once; 11% is in the top ten. Sequenced input: blood. These receptors all stem from a girl aged 2 to 9 with multiple sclerosis. Both conserved end residues are trimmed from each CDR3. The size entry is marked missing in some rows and otherwise reads once, few, many or a size class.

CDR3 length	clone size	V gene	CDR3 protein
13	NA	TRBV29-1	SVAGLAGTMNTQY
13	NA	TRBV29-1	SVEDRGTGRSEAF
11	few	TRBV29-1	SVRRLLQETQY
16	few	TRBV12-3/TRBV12-4	ASSLRTGGSIFNQPQH
14	NA	TRBV7-2	ASSLAWAGSGSPLH
10	NA	TRBV10-3	AGLRGGNEQY
11	NA	TRBV10-3	AISGLAYSTQY
15	once	TRBV7-3	ASSLEASGSSHNEQF
13	few	TRBV20-1	SVSGIAGEPDTQY
12	once	TRBV5-1	ASSARRDNTEAF
10	NA	TRBV10-2	ASSESEATQY
12	NA	TRBV20-1	SAIIIRQTDTQY
10	NA	TRBV20-1	SAGRKDQPQH
10	NA	TRBV7-9	ASSRGADGYT
13	NA	TRBV12-3/TRBV12-4	ASSFRQNSYNEQF
15	NA	TRBV10-3	AISESRQATNYNEQF
12	NA	TRBV5-6	ASSLAGTSNEQF
12	few	TRBV29-1	SVEVGTGGYEQY
11	few	TRBV20-1	SALGGPRETQY
13	once	TRBV7-2	ASSPFSGRVETQY
10	few	TRBV29-1	SVDGTSSEQF
10	few	TRBV30	AWSVQSGEQF
10	NA	TRBV12-3/TRBV12-4	ASSLGTSGYT
14	NA	TRBV6-2/TRBV6-3	ASTENGLIPEWEQY
13	NA	TRBV5-1	ASSSGGFEGSGYT
12	few	TRBV10-3	AISGDRGGQPQH
13	NA	TRBV4-3	ASSQDLVSTDTQY
14	NA	TRBV7-9	ASSLDPRHFYNEQF
13	few	TRBV12-3/TRBV12-4	ASSLAGGPNSEQF
10	NA	TRBV7-9	TSSFQNQPQH
13	NA	TRBV29-1	SVVGYRSHTDTQY
12	NA	TRBV12-3/TRBV12-4	ASSFAGGYTEAF
11	few	TRBV6-2/TRBV6-3	ASTYTRGNEQF